The clone carrying this T cell receptor (beta chain) occurred many times. The target antigen is unknown. Hyperthyroidism of Graves' type that showed no ophthalmopathy progression within 18 months was stable. This sample stems from a study of T cells in Graves' hyperthyroidism and ophthalmopathy. Study background: Peripheral blood specimens were obtained at initial diagnosis, prior to any treatment.

General study points: Ophthalmopathy stood apart from stable hyperthyroidism in a 13 V-J model.

The CDR3 has 14 amino acids. The V segment lost 6 bases and the J segment 3 bases; nucleotides outside the gene matches: 5. Researchers amplified the TCR beta CDR3 regions from RNA transcripts. A set of HTBI primers served as the primers for a first-round RT-PCR of the TCR CDR3. One entry per CDR3 protein results from TCRdb running MiXCR on the multiplex PCR reads. The data contain around 500,000 distinct CDR3 sequences, approximately 14% of them singletons. The rearrangement links TRBV12-3 or TRBV12-4 to TRBJ2-7; 10 bases agree with TRBD2. The TCR was taken from a woman in her 40s with Graves' hyperthyroidism. The specimen was blood. The CDR3: CASRPGTSVYEQYF. The CDR3 coding sequence is TGTGCCAGCAGACCCGGGACTAGCGTCTACGAGCAGTACTTC.